Listed here are 4 T cell receptor beta chains from one sample, sequenced in a study of cytomegalovirus exposure and HLA in healthy donors. The PCR employed 60 Vbeta primers together with 13 Jbeta primers. Measured with immunoSEQ multiplex PCR; TCRdb has only the in-frame clones, and not every one. This repertoire includes approximately 75,000 clones. Sample: PBMCs. The receptors come from a boy younger than 18 in good health and CMV-seronegative.

The chain links TRBV30 to TRBJ1-1; D is undetermined. V shed 3 bases and J shed 1 base, with 15 bases lying between them. From germline, CDR1 is GTSNPN and CDR2 SVGIG (reference sequence). CDR3 length equals 15 residues. CDR3 sequence (DNA): TGTGCCTGGAGCGTTTATCCCCGAGGGAACACTGAAGCTTTCTTT. Its translation is CAWSVYPRGNTEAFF. Supplemented by reference TRBV30 and TRBJ1-1, the full variable domain reads SQTIHQWPATLVQPVGSPLSLECTVEGTSNPNLYWYRQAAGRGLQLLFYSVGIGQISSEVPQNLSASRPQDRQFILSSKKLLLSDSGFYLCAWSVYPRGNTEAFFGQGTRLTVV.

The V and J genes are TRBV7-3 and TRBJ2-1; D gene uncertain. Germline V gives CDR1 SGHTA, CDR2 FQGTGA. Trimming removed 5 bases at V and 7 bases at J, with 9 bases between. The CDR3 is 12 residues long. Here the CDR3 reads CASSLDYNEQFF. For the CDR3, the DNA is TGTGCCAGCAGCCTAGATTATAATGAGCAGTTCTTC.

The CDR3 coding sequence is TGCAGCGTTGATGACAGAAACTATGGCTACACCTTC. Translating gives CSVDDRNYGYTF. This rearrangement joins TRBV29-1 to TRBJ1-2; TRBD1 is a possible D gene (5 bases). The V gene's germline CDR1 is SQVTM and CDR2 ANQGSEA. V was trimmed by 3 bases and J by 2 bases, leaving 7 bases between them. The CDR3 runs 12 residues.

V usage is TRBV5-6 and J usage is TRBJ1-1, with 10 positions matching TRBD1. CDR1 SGHDT and CDR2 YYEEEE come from the germline V gene. V was pared by 4 bases and J by 6 bases, with 6 bases of the junction left unmatched. The CDR3 is made up of 14 amino acids. CDR3 nucleotide sequence: TGTGCCAGCAGCCGGACAGGGGGTTCGGCTGAAGCTTTCTTT. Protein sequence: CASSRTGGSAEAFF. The complete variable domain, with remaining parts taken from reference TRBV5-6 and TRBJ1-1, reads DAGVTQSPTHLIKTRGQQVTLRCSPKSGHDTVSWYQQALGQGPQFIFQYYEEEERQRGNFPDRFSGHQFPNYSSELNVNALLLGDSALYLCASSRTGGSAEAFFGQGTRLTVV.